These T cell receptor beta chains were read from a single sample in a study of blood T cell repertoires in COVID-19. Using immunoSEQ multiplex PCR, the repertoire was profiled, and TCRdb retains in-frame clones only, with some absent. The table includes 300,000 to 400,000 clones, roughly 90% detected once. The sequencing input was PBMCs or T cells enriched from blood (not recorded which). These receptor sequences come from a man aged 60-69 years who had recovered from COVID-19. The CDR3 runs from the conserved cysteine through the conserved F or W.

j_call v_call cdr3_aa
TRBJ1-6 TRBV5-4 CASSLDRVPPLHF
TRBJ2-1 TRBV7-9 CASTTFPQYNEQFF
TRBJ1-2 TRBV6-5 CASSYVRGANYGYTF
TRBJ2-1 TRBV10-3 CAISDGQLYNEQFF
TRBJ2-3 TRBV7-9 CASSQLAGTDTQYF
TRBJ2-1 TRBV5-1 CASSFSGGGEQFF
TRBJ1-1 TRBV6-6 CASTTRGTGANTEAFF
TRBJ1-1 TRBV30 CAWSVSYTEAFF
TRBJ2-5 TRBV27 CASSTGLQETQYF
TRBJ1-1 TRBV7-6 CASSRTIDSGTEAFF
TRBJ1-4 TRBV5-6 CASSRDRTSNEKLFF
TRBJ1-4 TRBV4-3 CASSQVGGLNEKLFF
TRBJ1-6 TRBV2 CASSFQMMNSPLHF
TRBJ1-1 TRBV6-5 CASISTGHGRAFF
TRBJ1-5 TRBV27 CASSLMGGPSNQPQHF
TRBJ2-1 TRBV7-9 CASSSGLAGVNEQFF
TRBJ1-1 TRBV9 CASSVGTGGNTEAFF
TRBJ2-3 TRBV3-1/TRBV3-2 CASSQEGGRADTQYF
TRBJ1-2 TRBV14 CASSRGQEAYGYTF
TRBJ1-3 TRBV9 CASAGGAASGNTIYF
TRBJ2-3 TRBV2 CASLKGLAGTDTQYF
TRBJ1-4 TRBV4-1 CASSQGTGGEKLFF
TRBJ2-7 TRBV11-3 CASSSIKTGHLYEQYF
TRBJ1-5 TRBV25-1 CASSQGNQPQHF
TRBJ1-2 TRBV12-3/TRBV12-4 CASSLGALGYTF
TRBJ1-2 TRBV9 CASSGRYRVQYGYTF
TRBJ1-4 TRBV4-1 CASSQTREKLFF
TRBJ1-2 TRBV19 CASRQTGVGGYTF
TRBJ2-7 TRBV19 CASSGTGSYEQYF
TRBJ1-3 TRBV13 CASSLRDTRNTIYF
TRBJ2-1 TRBV7-3 CASSLILGNEQFF
TRBJ2-3 TRBV18 CASSPLGQTNTDTQYF
TRBJ2-3 TRBV6-5 CASSYQAGGPDTQYF
TRBJ2-1 TRBV10-3 CAISGEQGTYNEQFF
TRBJ2-1 TRBV7-2 CASSLVGLYNEQFF
TRBJ1-2 TRBV20-1 CSASSTRPYGYTF
TRBJ1-4 TRBV7-9 CASSSRLRGEKLFF
TRBJ1-1 TRBV18 CASSPFRGRTEAFF
TRBJ2-5 TRBV19 CASSINNAGQGKETQYF
TRBJ2-7 TRBV18 CASSVTGTGVSYEQYF
TRBJ1-5 TRBV6-5 CASGGSGHQPQHF
TRBJ2-7 TRBV6-5 CASIRGSYEQYF